This entry lists 2 T cell receptor beta chains sequenced from one sample in a study of identical twins. TCRdb re-called the 5' RACE reads with MiXCR, one entry per CDR3 protein. The sample holds around 1.7 million distinct CDR3 sequences, around a third seen once. Sequences were obtained from cord blood. Receptors originate from a newborn girl in good health.

V gene TRBV20-1 combines with J gene TRBJ2-7, with 11 nucleotides matching TRBD2. V dropped 3 bases and J dropped 4; count of bases not matched to a gene: 11. The CDR3 contains 16 residues. Germline-derived CDR1 and CDR2 are DFQATT and SNEGSKA (reference sequence). DNA of the CDR3: TGCAGTGCTAGGCCGACTAGCGGGGATACTAAATACGAGCAGTACTTC. Its protein is CSARPTSGDTKYEQYF.

This clonotype was seen only a few times. The V gene is TRBV29-1, the J gene TRBJ1-2, with D perhaps TRBD1 (6 bases). Trimming removed 7 bases at V and 4 bases at J, with 13 bases between. CDR3 length: 12 residues. The V gene's germline CDR1 is SQVTM and CDR2 ANQGSEA. The DNA for the CDR3 is TGCAGCGGGGACACAGGGACCTATGGCTACACCTTC. Protein product: CSGDTGTYGYTF. The full variable domain, its missing parts supplied by reference TRBV29-1 and TRBJ1-2, is SAVISQKPSRDICQRGTSLTIQCQVDSQVTMMFWYRQQPGQSLTLIATANQGSEATYESGFVIDKFPISRPNLTFSTLTVSNMSPEDSSIYLCSGDTGTYGYTFGSGTRLTVV.